This T cell receptor beta chain stems from a study of cytotoxic CD8 clonotypes in ibrutinib-treated CLL (dated by TCRdb to about 2021). As for the study more broadly: In this cohort, around 15 patients were treatment-naive and approximately twelve were relapsed/refractory, while around 18 had unmutated IGHV. Cryopreserved peripheral blood mononuclear cells were collected before treatment, at response, and at either disease progression or sustained remission. Longitudinal samples were obtainable from about 30% of the roughly 90 participants in the trial. Partial responses were observed in roughly 24 patients and complete responses in 2; after a median follow-up of around 68 months, remission was maintained in roughly 14 patients and progression was observed in some twelve. Patients were still on ibrutinib when every remission and progressive disease sample was collected. On average, each sample yielded around 230,000 productive templates and over 90,000 productive rearrangements. Response samples were taken after a median of approximately eleven months on treatment, ranging from about 6 to 40 months.

In regard to this clone: Its antigen is not yet known. Base qualities are not provided; no much larger clone lies one nucleotide away.

A MiSeq instrument was used for deep resolution sequencing, which targeted depths ranging from 1 in 1 million up to 1 in 200,000 T cells, with coverage averaging 10x for each clonotype. The immunoSEQ hsTCRB Kit was used to generate the TCR beta libraries. The paper's data handling went like this. ImmunoSEQ Data Assistant and ImmunoSEQ Analyzer were used for data analysis, and V, D and J genes were assigned according to IMGT definitions. Clonality, which ranges from 0 to 1, was calculated by subtracting the normalized Shannon entropy of productive rearrangement frequencies from one. Public clonotype analysis was restricted to overrepresented clonotypes comprising at least 0.05% of each patient's repertoire. About a dozen age-matched healthy donor repertoires from immuneACCESS were used as controls for clonality. The clones in this table, taken by TCRdb from immuneACCESS, are in-frame only. Not every clone is retained; where verified, under half of the shortfall comes from an unresolved V gene, and the cause of the rest is unknown. The DNA gave D and trimming, while V, J and clone size come from that table. The sample data list under 200,000 clones, and about 80% of these were observed just once. The ten largest clones add up to about 2.1% of the sample.

Overall study results and their limits: An increase in clonality was observed at ibrutinib response, with clonality remaining stable during sustained remission and falling back toward baseline at progression. Public clonotypes were rare and either contracted or stayed stable during treatment, and the rise in clonality at ibrutinib response reflected the expansion of private clonotypes. Sampling times were not matched between patients in sustained remission and patients whose disease was progressing, and lymph node repertoires were not examined. Baseline clonality exceeded that of age-matched healthy donors and correlated strongly with circulating CD8+ T-cell counts.

Interpreted using the paper, the time point label stands for: 12 to 13 months on ibrutinib. For TCR beta library preparation, around 1.8 micrograms of genomic DNA were extracted from the cryopreserved PBMCs. Longitudinal blood samples from CLL patients on ibrutinib monotherapy were analyzed using high-throughput TCR beta sequencing. The patients took part in an open-label, single-center phase 2 trial of ibrutinib monotherapy. The sequenced sample was PBMCs, obtained after 12 months of ibrutinib treatment. The clonotype was recovered from a human donor with chronic lymphocytic leukemia.

The DNA sequence is given as TGTGCCAGCGCTATTCCCCAACGCGGGACCAATTCACCCCTCCACTTT. Translated, it gives CASAIPQRGTNSPLHF. The sequence is built from TRBV7-2 and TRBJ1-6; TRBD1 is possibly the D segment (5 matching bases). Spanning cysteine to phenylalanine, the CDR3 consists of 16 amino acids. The CDR3 DNA has 48 bases and is translated from base 1. The germline V gene encodes CDR1 SGHTA and CDR2 FQGNSA. The V end loses 8 bases and the J end loses 7 bases, and a stretch of 21 bases separates them.